What follows are 8 T cell receptor beta chains derived from one specimen sequenced in a study of blood T cell repertoires in COVID-19. The protocol was immunoSEQ multiplex PCR, while the TCRdb copy is restricted to in-frame clones and leaves out a portion. The table has approximately 160,000 clones, about 85% seen once. The sequenced material came from PBMCs or T cells enriched from blood (not recorded which). These receptor sequences come from a woman aged 45 to 65 who had recovered from COVID-19.

This clone showed up just once. This sequence joins TRBV7-9 and TRBJ1-2, with 7 positions matching TRBD1. CDR1 is SEHNR and CDR2 is FQNEAQ in the germline V gene (reference sequence). This CDR3 has 15 amino acids. V dropped 4 bases and J dropped 7; count of bases not matched to a gene: 12. CDR3 in DNA: TGTGCCAGCAGCTCGAAGGGGGCGGCAAATTTTGGCTACACCTTC. This translates into CASSSKGAANFGYTF.

The V call is TRBV5-4, the J call TRBJ1-3; no firm D call. This CDR3 is 14 amino acids long. Germline V gene data show CDR1 as SGHNT and CDR2 as YYREEE (reference sequence). V was trimmed by 4 bases and J by 0 bases, leaving 8 bases between them. The CDR3 loop is CASSRTSSGNTIYF. The CDR3 coding sequence is TGTGCCAGCAGCCGTACCAGCTCTGGAAACACCATATATTTT.

The CDR3 sequence: CASSPTRSSYNEQFF. In DNA form, the CDR3 reads TGTGCCAGCAGCCCTACGAGGAGCTCCTACAATGAGCAGTTCTTC. This sequence joins TRBV3-1 (or the pseudogene TRBV3-2) and TRBJ2-1; D is unresolved. With 4 bases removed from V and 0 bases from J, the gap between germline ends came to 10 bases. Germline-derived CDR1 and CDR2 are LGHDT and YNNKEL (reference sequence). The CDR3 consists of 15 residues.

This clone was seen once. The chain couples TRBV11-3 to TRBJ2-3; 12 bases match TRBD1. Germline assignment: CDR1 SGHNT and CDR2 YENEEA. Trimming cost V 3 bases and J 7 bases; bases outside gene matches: 8. The CDR3 consists of 16 residues. The CDR3, as DNA: TGTGCCAGCAGCTTGAGAGGGACAGGGGGCTGGAATACGCAGTATTTT. Protein product: CASSLRGTGGWNTQYF. The variable domain in full, with the rest retrieved from reference TRBV11-3 and TRBJ2-3, is EAGVVQSPRYKIIEKKQPVAFWCNPISGHNTLYWYLQNLGQGPELLIRYENEEAVDDSQLPKDRFSAERLKGVDSTLKIQPAELGDSAVYLCASSLRGTGGWNTQYFGPGTRLTVL.

The rearrangement joins TRBV7-2 to TRBJ2-1, with 14 bases lining up with TRBD2. Germline CDR1 and CDR2: SGHTA and FQGNSA. The junction had 7 bases not matched to a gene; V was cut back by 4 bases and J by 2 bases. This CDR3 comprises 18 residues. The CDR3 nucleotides read TGTGCCAGCAGCTCTCCACAGACTAGCGGGAGGGCCTACAATGAGCAGTTCTTC. As protein: CASSSPQTSGRAYNEQFF.

The chain has TRBV28 and TRBJ2-7; 8 positions match TRBD2. V lost 6 bases to trimming and J lost 3 bases; unmatched junction nucleotides: 16. Germline V gene data show CDR1 as MDHEN and CDR2 as SYDVKM. The CDR3 contains 17 residues. The CDR3 DNA is TGTGCCAGCAGAACCGGCGGCGGAGCGGGAGACTACTACGAGCAGTACTTC. As protein: CASRTGGGAGDYYEQYF.

This clone was recorded once. An end of the junction does not agree with germline; a read error may underlie this. The rearrangement uses TRBV7-7 and TRBJ2-1; D is possibly TRBD2 (6 bases). Germline CDR1 SSHAT, CDR2 FNYEAQ (reference sequence). This CDR3 has 16 amino acids. CDR3 in DNA: TGTGCTAGCAGCCCCTATGGGCGGTTGGGGGGTGATGAGCAGTTCTTC. Residues: CASSPYGRLGGDEQFF.

The rearrangement joins TRBV29-1 to TRBJ2-3; 7 bases fit TRBD2. The CDR3 totals 12 residues. The trim removed 1 base at V and 6 bases at J, leaving 1 base unmatched. Per germline, CDR1 SQVTM and CDR2 ANQGSEA. CDR3 region: CSVEGGGDTQYF. DNA of the CDR3: TGCAGCGTTGAAGGGGGAGGGGATACGCAGTATTTT.